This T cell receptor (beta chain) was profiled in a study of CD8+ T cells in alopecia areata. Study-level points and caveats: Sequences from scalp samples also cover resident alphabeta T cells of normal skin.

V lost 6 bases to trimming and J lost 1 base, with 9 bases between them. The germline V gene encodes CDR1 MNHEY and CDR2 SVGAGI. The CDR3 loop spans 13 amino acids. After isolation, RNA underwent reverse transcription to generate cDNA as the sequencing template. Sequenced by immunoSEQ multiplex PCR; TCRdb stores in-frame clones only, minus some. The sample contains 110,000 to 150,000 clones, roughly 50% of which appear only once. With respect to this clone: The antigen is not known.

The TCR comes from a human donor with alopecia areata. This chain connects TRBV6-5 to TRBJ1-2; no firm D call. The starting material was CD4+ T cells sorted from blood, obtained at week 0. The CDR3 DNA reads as TGTGCCAGCAGCTCTACAGATAACTATGGCTACACCTTC. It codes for CASSSTDNYGYTF.